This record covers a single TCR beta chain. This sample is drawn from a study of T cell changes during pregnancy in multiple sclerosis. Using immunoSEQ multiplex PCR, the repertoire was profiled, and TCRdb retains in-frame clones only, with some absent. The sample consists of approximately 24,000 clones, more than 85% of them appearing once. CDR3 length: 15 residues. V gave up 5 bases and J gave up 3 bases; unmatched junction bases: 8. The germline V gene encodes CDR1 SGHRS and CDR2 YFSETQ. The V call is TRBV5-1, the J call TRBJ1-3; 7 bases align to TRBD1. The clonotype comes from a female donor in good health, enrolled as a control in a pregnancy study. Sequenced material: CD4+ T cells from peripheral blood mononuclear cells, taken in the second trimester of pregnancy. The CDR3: CASSYAGQNGNTIYF. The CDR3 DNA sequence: TGCGCCAGCAGTTACGCGGGACAGAATGGAAACACCATATATTTT.